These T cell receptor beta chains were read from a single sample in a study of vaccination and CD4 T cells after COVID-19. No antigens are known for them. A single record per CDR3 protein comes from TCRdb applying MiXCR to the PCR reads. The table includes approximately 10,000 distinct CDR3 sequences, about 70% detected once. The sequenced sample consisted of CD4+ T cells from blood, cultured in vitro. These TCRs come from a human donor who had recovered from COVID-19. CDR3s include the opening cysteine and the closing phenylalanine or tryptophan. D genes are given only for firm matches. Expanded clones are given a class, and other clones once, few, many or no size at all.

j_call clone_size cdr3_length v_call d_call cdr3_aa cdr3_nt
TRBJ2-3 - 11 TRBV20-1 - CSARRTDTQYF TGCAGTGCTAGACGCACAGATACGCAGTATTTT
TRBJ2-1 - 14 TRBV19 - CATSLQSSYNEQFF TGTGCCACTTCCCTACAGAGCTCCTACAATGAGCAGTTCTTC
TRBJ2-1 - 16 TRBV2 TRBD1 CASSLTSGTGGFEQFF TGTGCCAGCAGTTTGACCTCCGGGACAGGGGGCTTTGAGCAGTTCTTC
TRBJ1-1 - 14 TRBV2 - CASSGRGFDTEAFF TGTGCCAGCAGTGGCAGGGGATTTGACACTGAAGCTTTCTTT
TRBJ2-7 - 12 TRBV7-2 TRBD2 CASRGTSGSEYF TGTGCCAGCCGGGGGACTAGCGGGAGTGAGTACTTC
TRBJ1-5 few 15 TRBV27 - CASSARLLSNQPQHF TGTGCCAGCAGTGCCCGACTTCTAAGCAATCAGCCCCAGCATTTT
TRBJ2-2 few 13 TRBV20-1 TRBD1 CSAHQGAPGELFF TGCAGTGCTCATCAGGGGGCGCCCGGGGAGCTGTTTTTT
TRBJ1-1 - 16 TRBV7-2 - CASSLRRRGVNTEAFF TGTGCCAGCAGCTTAAGGCGGCGGGGAGTGAACACTGAAGCTTTCTTT
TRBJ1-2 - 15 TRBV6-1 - CAIDPTGGAVYGYTF TGTGCCATCGACCCGACGGGAGGGGCAGTCTATGGCTACACCTTC
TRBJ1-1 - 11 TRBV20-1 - CSALMNTEAFF TGCAGTGCCCTTATGAACACTGAAGCTTTCTTT
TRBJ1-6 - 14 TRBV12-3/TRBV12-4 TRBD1 CASSPGQGNSPLHF TGTGCCAGCAGCCCGGGACAGGGGAATTCACCCCTCCACTTT
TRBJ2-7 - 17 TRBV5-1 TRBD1 CASSTNLGATGSYEQYF TGCGCCAGCAGCACCAATCTGGGGGCGACAGGGTCCTACGAGCAGTACTTC
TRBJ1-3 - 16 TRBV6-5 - CASSYNRDLSGNTIYF TGTGCCAGCAGTTACAACCGGGACCTCTCTGGAAACACCATATATTTT
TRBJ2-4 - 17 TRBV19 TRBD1 CASSMTSGGQGRNIQYF TGTGCCAGTAGTATGACCAGTGGGGGACAGGGACGAAACATTCAGTACTTC
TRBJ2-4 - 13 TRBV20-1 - CSARIYLGNIQYF TGCAGTGCTAGGATCTACCTTGGAAACATTCAGTACTTC
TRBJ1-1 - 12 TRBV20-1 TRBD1 CSAIDRVTEAFF TGCAGTGCTATAGACAGGGTCACTGAAGCTTTCTTT